The T cell receptor beta chain under discussion was sequenced for a study of blood T cell repertoires in COVID-19. Sequencing was performed with immunoSEQ multiplex PCR; in TCRdb, only in-frame clones are kept and a portion is missing. This sample has about 81,000 clones, with more than 85% found just once. The V gene's germline CDR1 is LNHDA and CDR2 SQIVND (reference sequence). There are 15 residues in the CDR3. J lost 5 bases, V lost 5 bases, and 8 bases had no gene match. Participants had their cohort set by participant-reported clinical history. The chain is built from TRBV19 and TRBJ1-5, with 8 positions matching TRBD1. Sequencing used PBMCs or T cells enriched from blood (not recorded which). This clonotype was sampled from a woman aged 50 to 65 with acute COVID-19. The CDR3 sequence is CASSLPRQGYQPQHF. CDR3 bases: TGTGCCAGTAGTCTACCCCGACAGGGGTATCAGCCCCAGCATTTT.